One and the same sample provided the 2 T cell receptor beta chains below, sequenced in a study of memory CD4+ T cells and cytomegalovirus serostatus (dated by TCRdb to between 2019 and 2020). Single viable CD3+CD4+CD8-CD45RO+ cells were sorted as memory CD4+ T cells on a FACSAria II. Library construction relied on the immunoSEQ multiplex PCR assay. In its TCRdb copy, this immuneACCESS table keeps in-frame sequences only and misses some clones. Where compared with another copy, unresolved V genes explain less than half of these, and the others have no known cause. The sample contains just under 40,000 clones, over 65% of them found a single time. The biggest ten clones account for about 0.8% of the sample. The sample consisted of memory CD4+ T cells from blood. All receptors derive from an adult in good health and CMV-seronegative.

This chain connects TRBV7-2 to TRBJ2-7; D tentatively reads TRBD1 or TRBD2 (5 bases each). This CDR3 is built from 15 residues. Germline loops: CDR1 SGHTA, CDR2 FQGNSA. V was pared by 1 base and J by 0 bases, with 10 bases between. CDR3 in amino acids: CASSLGVGVSYEQYF. As DNA, the CDR3 is TGTGCCAGCAGCTTAGGGGTGGGGGTCTCCTACGAGCAGTACTTC.

V and J are TRBV6-6 and TRBJ1-4; weak D call: TRBD1 (6 bases). In germline, CDR1 is MNHNY, CDR2 SVGAGI (reference sequence). Trimming shortened V by 6 bases and J by 8 bases, and 10 bases separated the two germline ends. The CDR3 length is 12 residues. Here the CDR3 reads CASSTGPEKLFF. CDR3 sequence (DNA): TGTGCCAGCAGCACAGGGCCGGAAAAACTGTTTTTT.